The entry below describes one TCR beta chain. Per the germline V gene, CDR1 is ENHRY and CDR2 is SYGVKD. The CDR3 spans 13 residues. The junction had 6 bases not matched to a gene; V was cut back by 10 bases and J by 7 bases. The data were taken from a study of blood T cell repertoires in COVID-19. At the level of the study: The United States, Italy and Spain supplied acute and convalescent COVID-19 samples. T cells, B-cell-depleted T cells, or PBMCs supplied cDNA or gDNA.

In the authors' workflow: How many nucleated cells were present was estimated from reference gene primer amplification. Repertoires were generated with immunoSEQ multiplex PCR, while TCRdb's copy carries only in-frame clones and drops some. Clone size and the V and J calls come from that table; the DNA yielded D and trimming. The data show fewer than 200,000 clones, around 86% seen once. The chain recombines TRBV10-3 with TRBJ1-5, with TRBD1 matching 11 bases. The sample consisted of peripheral blood. The sequence came from a man aged 45 to 65 with active or convalescent COVID-19. The CDR3 is CATWDRGDQPQHF. The CDR3 DNA reads as TGTGCCACCTGGGACAGGGGGGACCAGCCCCAGCATTTT.